The sequence of this T cell receptor beta chain was determined in a study of cytomegalovirus exposure and HLA in healthy donors. Study-level information: A preliminary data release comprised roughly 80 million unique TCRs obtained from HLA-typed donors.

This clone was recorded once. The antigen remains undetermined. Findings and limits, study-wide: A later analysis, which compared TCR beta chains of equal frequency, found the HLA-associated ones more clonally expanded. Within a later analysis, the majority of CMV-associated TCR beta chains appeared HLA-restricted. Later on, an analysis showed TCR association rates differing by HLA locus, with DRB1 the most and HLA-C the fewest.

Primers for the PCR totalled 60 Vbeta and 13 Jbeta. Assay used: immunoSEQ multiplex PCR; TCRdb lists only in-frame clones, some missing. The sample lists about 150,000 clones, 84% occurring once. J lost 8 bases, V lost 0 bases, and 13 bases had no gene match. This CDR3 is 17 amino acids long. Germline loops: CDR1 MGHRA, CDR2 YSYEKL. Sequenced sample: PBMCs. The TCR was taken from a man aged 45-60 years in good health and CMV-seropositive. The V and J genes are TRBV4-1 and TRBJ2-3, with 8 bases lining up with TRBD2. CDR3 DNA: TGCGCCAGCAGCCAAGATGGAGGTGGGCTAGCGGGCGCTACGCAGTATTTT. Protein sequence: CASSQDGGGLAGATQYF.